This T cell receptor beta chain was profiled in a study of blood T cells in healthy people across ages. A note on this clonotype: Its antigen is as yet unknown.

The germline CDR1 and CDR2 sequences are SGDLS and YYNGEE. V lost 3 bases and J lost 5, with 13 bases in between. The CDR3 consists of 14 residues. Findings and limits, study-wide: Roughly linear age-related decline in beta diversity appeared, significant by age 40.

The authors ran a second PCR of 7 to 11 cycles using a sample-barcoded 5' primer and a J-beta primer mix. TCRdb analysed the 5' RACE reads with MiXCR anew, one entry per CDR3 protein. The data show almost 550,000 distinct CDR3 sequences, more than 20% seen once. These data are also associated with another study on T cells of mothers and their children. This second study notes: Healthy Caucasian mothers, a few in number, and their six children were the donors. Reverse transcription into cDNA received all extracted RNA, at approximately 1.5 ug per 15 ul. Related mother and child pairs showed slightly greater overlap (not significant) than unrelated pairs did.

The receptor was derived from a boy aged 10-17 years in good health. The V gene is TRBV9, the J gene TRBJ2-3; tentatively, D is TRBD1 (5 bases). Input material: blood. CDR3 loop: CASSATPRGDTQYF. The CDR3 DNA reads as TGTGCCAGCAGCGCCACCCCAAGGGGAGATACGCAGTATTTT.